What follows are 8 T cell receptor beta chains derived from one specimen sequenced in a study of T cells in Graves' hyperthyroidism and ophthalmopathy. RNA transcripts gave rise to amplified TCR beta CDR3 regions. A first-round RT-PCR of the TCR CDR3 used the HTBI primer set. TCRdb independently ran MiXCR on the multiplex PCR reads; one entry per CDR3 protein. Here the sample spans under 400,000 distinct CDR3 sequences, 16% being singletons. The sequenced sample was blood. These receptors all come from a man in his thirties or forties with Graves' hyperthyroidism.

This clonotype was counted at least ten times. The chain carries TRBV2 and TRBJ1-1; weak D call: TRBD1 (6 bases). From germline, CDR1 is SNHLY and CDR2 FYNNEI. V gave up 11 bases and J gave up 2 bases, with 15 bases separating them. The CDR3 has 13 residues. The CDR3, as DNA: TGTGCCGGATCAGGGGAAAGAAACACTGAAGCTTTCTTT. Translated, it gives CAGSGERNTEAFF.

This clonotype has at least ten counts. V and J are TRBV27 and TRBJ2-2; D not resolved. Trimming removed 7 bases from V and 3 bases from J, with 18 bases in between. CDR3 length equals 16 residues. Germline loops: CDR1 MNHEY, CDR2 SMNVEV (reference sequence). The CDR3 DNA reads TGTGCCAGCAAGAGAGTAGTAGGCTCGTACACCGGGGAGCTGTTTTTT. Its protein is CASKRVVGSYTGELFF.

This clonotype was observed a few times. This chain joins TRBV2 and TRBJ1-2, with D possibly TRBD1 on 6 matching bases. Germline values: CDR1 SNHLY, CDR2 FYNNEI. Trimming left V 5 bases short and J 2 bases short, with 9 bases between. The CDR3 extends over 13 amino acids. In nucleotides, the CDR3 is TGTGCCAGCAGTCCACAGGGAAACTATGGCTACACCTTC. Protein product: CASSPQGNYGYTF.

In this sample, this clonotype turned up a few times. This could be a read error, since a much larger clone is one nucleotide away. The chain combines TRBV7-3 with TRBJ2-5; 11 bases agree with TRBD2. Per germline, CDR1 SGHTA and CDR2 FQGTGA. This CDR3 comprises 15 residues. The CDR3 DNA follows: TGTGCCAGCAGCCTGGGACTAGCGGTCCAAGAGGCCCAGTACTTC. This sequence encodes CASSLGLAVQEAQYF.

This clonotype occurred many times. This chain uses TRBV30 with TRBJ2-1, with a weak D call TRBD2 (5 bases). Trimming removed 0 bases from V and 7 bases from J, with 7 bases in between. The CDR3 has 12 residues. CDR1 is GTSNPN, CDR2 SVGIG, per germline (reference sequence). Here the CDR3 reads CAWSVTSNEQFF. CDR3 nucleotides: TGTGCCTGGAGTGTAACTAGTAATGAGCAGTTCTTC.

This clonotype was counted many times. The V gene is TRBV2, the J gene TRBJ2-7; tentatively, D is TRBD2 (6 bases). Trimming cost V 5 bases and J 2 bases, with 13 bases left between them. This CDR3 has 14 residues. Germline values: CDR1 SNHLY, CDR2 FYNNEI. DNA of the CDR3: TGTGCCAGCAGTAACCAGGGACTTCCCTACGAGCAGTACTTC. Its translation: CASSNQGLPYEQYF.

V usage is TRBV11-1 and J usage is TRBJ1-5, with D tentatively TRBD1 (5 bases). Germline CDR1 reads SGHAT; CDR2 reads FQDESV (reference sequence). V lost 4 bases to trimming and J lost 7 bases, with 11 bases between them. This CDR3 comprises 13 residues. The CDR3 sequence is CASSSTWGQPQHF. CDR3 coding DNA: TGTGCCAGCAGCTCAACTTGGGGGCAGCCCCAGCATTTT.

The chain employs TRBV24-1 and TRBJ2-1, with 11 bases that match TRBD2. V gave up 0 bases and J gave up 9 bases; unmatched junction bases: 6. Looked up from germline, CDR1 is KGHDR and CDR2 is SFDVKD. The CDR3 is 16 amino acids. The CDR3 protein is CATSDLTSGRSPEQFF. CDR3 DNA: TGTGCCACCAGTGATTTGACTAGCGGGAGATCCCCTGAGCAGTTCTTC.